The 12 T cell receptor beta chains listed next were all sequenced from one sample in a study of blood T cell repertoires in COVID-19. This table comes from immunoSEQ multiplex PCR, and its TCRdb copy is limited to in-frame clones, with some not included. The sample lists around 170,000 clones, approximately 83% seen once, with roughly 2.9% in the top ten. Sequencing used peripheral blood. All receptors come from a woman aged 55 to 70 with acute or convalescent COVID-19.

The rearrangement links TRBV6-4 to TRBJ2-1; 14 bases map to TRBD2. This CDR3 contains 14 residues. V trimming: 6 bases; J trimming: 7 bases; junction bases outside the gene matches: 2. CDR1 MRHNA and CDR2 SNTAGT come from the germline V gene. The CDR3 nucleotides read TGTGCCAGCAGCCGACTAGCGGGGGGGAATGAGCAGTTCTTC. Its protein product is CASSRLAGGNEQFF.

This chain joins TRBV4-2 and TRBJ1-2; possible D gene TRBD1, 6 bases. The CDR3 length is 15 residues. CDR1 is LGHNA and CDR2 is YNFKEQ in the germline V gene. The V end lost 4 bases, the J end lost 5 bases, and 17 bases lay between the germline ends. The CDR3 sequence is CASSRLEGVRYGYTF. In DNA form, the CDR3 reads TGTGCCAGCAGCCGGCTAGAGGGGGTGAGGTATGGCTACACCTTC.

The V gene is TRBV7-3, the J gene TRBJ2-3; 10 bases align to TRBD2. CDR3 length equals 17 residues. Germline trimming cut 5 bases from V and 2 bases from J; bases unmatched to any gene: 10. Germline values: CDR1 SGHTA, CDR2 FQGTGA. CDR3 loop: CASSPSASGGHTDTQYF. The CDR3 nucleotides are TGTGCCAGCAGCCCTTCTGCTAGCGGGGGTCACACAGATACGCAGTATTTT. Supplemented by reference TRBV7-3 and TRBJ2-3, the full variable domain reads GAGVSQTPSNKVTEKGKYVELRCDPISGHTALYWYRQSLGQGPEFLIYFQGTGAADDSGLPNDRFFAVRPEGSVSTLKIQRTERGDSAVYLCASSPSASGGHTDTQYFGPGTRLTVL.

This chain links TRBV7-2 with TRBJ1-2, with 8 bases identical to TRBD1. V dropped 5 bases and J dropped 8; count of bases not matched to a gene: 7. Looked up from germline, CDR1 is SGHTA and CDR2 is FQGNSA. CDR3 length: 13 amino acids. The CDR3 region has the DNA TGTGCCAGCAGCCCCGGACAGGGTGGGGGCTACACCTTC. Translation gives CASSPGQGGGYTF.

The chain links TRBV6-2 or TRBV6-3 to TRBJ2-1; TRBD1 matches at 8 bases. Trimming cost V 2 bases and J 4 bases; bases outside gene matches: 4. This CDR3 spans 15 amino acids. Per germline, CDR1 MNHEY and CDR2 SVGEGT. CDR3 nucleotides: TGTGCCAGCAGTTACCCAGGACAGGGTTACAATGAGCAGTTCTTC. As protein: CASSYPGQGYNEQFF.

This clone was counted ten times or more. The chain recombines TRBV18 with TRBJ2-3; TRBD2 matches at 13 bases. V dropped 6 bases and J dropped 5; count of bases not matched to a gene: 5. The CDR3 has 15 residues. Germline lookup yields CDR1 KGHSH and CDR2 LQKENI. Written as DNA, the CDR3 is TGTGCCAGCTCGCGTCGGACTAGCGGGGGAGATACGCAGTATTTT. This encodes CASSRRTSGGDTQYF.

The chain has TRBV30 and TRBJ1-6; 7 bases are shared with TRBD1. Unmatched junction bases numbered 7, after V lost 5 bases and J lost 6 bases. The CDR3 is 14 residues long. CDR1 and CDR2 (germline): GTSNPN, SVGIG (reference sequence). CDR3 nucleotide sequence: TGTGCCTGGGAATCGGGACAGTCTAATTCACCCCTCCACTTT. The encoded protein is CAWESGQSNSPLHF.

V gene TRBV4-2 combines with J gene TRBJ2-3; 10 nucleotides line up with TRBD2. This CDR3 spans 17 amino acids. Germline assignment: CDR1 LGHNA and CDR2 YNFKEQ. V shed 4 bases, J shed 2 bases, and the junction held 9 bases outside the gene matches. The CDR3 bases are TGTGCCAGCAGCCGGACCGCTAGCGGGGGTTACACAGATACGCAGTATTTT. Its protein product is CASSRTASGGYTDTQYF.

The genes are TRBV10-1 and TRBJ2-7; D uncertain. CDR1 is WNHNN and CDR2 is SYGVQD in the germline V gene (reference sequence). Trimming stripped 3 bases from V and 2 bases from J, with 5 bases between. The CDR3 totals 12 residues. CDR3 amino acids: CASSDPAYEQYF. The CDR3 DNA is TGCGCCAGCAGTGACCCAGCCTACGAGCAGTACTTC.

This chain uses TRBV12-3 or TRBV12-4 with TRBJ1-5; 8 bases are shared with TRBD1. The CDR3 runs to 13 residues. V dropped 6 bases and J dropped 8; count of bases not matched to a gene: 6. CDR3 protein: CASSRTGFEPQHF. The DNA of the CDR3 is TGTGCCAGCAGCCGGACAGGGTTTGAGCCCCAGCATTTT.

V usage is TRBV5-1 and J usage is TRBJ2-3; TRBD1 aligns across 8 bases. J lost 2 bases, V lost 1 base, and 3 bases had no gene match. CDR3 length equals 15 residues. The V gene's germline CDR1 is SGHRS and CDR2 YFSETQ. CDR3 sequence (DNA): TGCGCCAGCAGCTTGAGGCAGGGGGCCACAGATACGCAGTATTTT. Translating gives CASSLRQGATDTQYF.

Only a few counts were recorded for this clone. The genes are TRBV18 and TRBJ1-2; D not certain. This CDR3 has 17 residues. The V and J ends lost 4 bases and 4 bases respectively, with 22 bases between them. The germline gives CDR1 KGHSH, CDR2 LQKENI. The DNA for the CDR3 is TGTGCCAGCTCACACACGGGGAGTTCGGACCAGACCTATGGCTACACCTTC. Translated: CASSHTGSSDQTYGYTF.